This T cell receptor (beta chain) originates from a study of cytotoxic CD8 clonotypes in ibrutinib-treated CLL. Using immunoSEQ multiplex PCR, the repertoire was profiled, and TCRdb retains in-frame clones only, with some absent. The table includes some 200,000 clones, 79% detected once. Germline lookup yields CDR1 ENHRY and CDR2 SYGVKD. The CDR3 length is 15 residues. V dropped 0 bases and J dropped 6 bases, with 14 bases sitting between them. Only a few counts were recorded for this clone. Material: PBMCs, obtained after 12 months of ibrutinib treatment. The V and J genes are TRBV10-3 and TRBJ1-1, with D possibly TRBD1 on 5 matching bases. The clonotype comes from a human donor with chronic lymphocytic leukemia. The chain's CDR3 is CAISESWQGVSEAFF. In nucleotides, the CDR3 is TGTGCCATCAGTGAGTCATGGCAGGGAGTATCTGAAGCTTTCTTT.